This T cell receptor (beta chain) came from a study of T cells in Graves' hyperthyroidism and ophthalmopathy. Study findings and constraints: Ophthalmopathy could be told apart from stable hyperthyroidism with a 13 V-J model. Most thyroid clonotypes expanded above 0.001 were also detected in blood.

V was pared by 4 bases and J by 4 bases, with 11 bases between. Per the germline V gene, CDR1 is MNHNS and CDR2 is SASEGT. The CDR3 runs 13 residues. This clonotype was seen repeatedly, ten times or more. The antigen remains unidentified. TCR beta CDR3 regions were amplified from RNA. TCR CDR3 regions were first amplified by RT-PCR with HTBI primers. TCRdb redid the calling of the multiplex PCR reads with MiXCR, one entry per CDR3 protein. The sample shows roughly 99,000 distinct CDR3 sequences, about 16% of them seen only once. The sample comprised blood. The J gene is TRBJ2-7, the V gene TRBV6-1; D remains ambiguous. The clonotype originates from a woman between 50 and 59 years old with Graves' hyperthyroidism. Written as DNA, the CDR3 is TGTGCCAGCAGTGTTACCTCGGAGTACGAGCAGTACTTC. Its translation: CASSVTSEYEQYF.